This T cell receptor (beta chain) was identified during a study of post-analysis software for immune sequencing data (dated by TCRdb to 2014 to 2015). Study-wide context: Recorded disease courses included relapsing-remitting, secondary progressive and progressive-relapsing multiple sclerosis, with some patients lacking subtype annotation. The multiple sclerosis patient repertoires were compared with under 13 previously published healthy control repertoires from donors aged about 6 to 28 years. A subset of samples was prepared in parallel using single-end sample barcoding, then pooled and co-amplified after Illumina adapter ligation.

To note about this clonotype: Its antigen remains undetermined. One base away there is no much larger clone; base qualities are not given.

To demonstrate the VDJtools post-analysis software, the study profiled TCR beta repertoires from the peripheral blood of under 15 young patients with multiple sclerosis. The multiple sclerosis patients were children and adolescents ranging in age from 6 to 15 years. Results and caveats for the whole study, not just this receptor: Direct clustering with F measure showed strong co-clustering of samples prepared in the same batch, prompting a batch-effect correction. Several TRBV segments, including TRBV5-6, TRBV5-1 and TRBV20-1, were significantly more frequent in patients than controls. Compared with controls, multiple sclerosis patients had significantly lower normalized Chao1 diversity, a finding suggesting substantial peripheral T-cell clonal expansion. The control group was slightly older than the multiple sclerosis patient group.

Library generation was performed with PCR. The sample was run on an Illumina HiSeq 2500. To reduce PCR and sequencing biases, unique molecular identifiers were incorporated into the TCR beta cDNA libraries. Per 1 to 10 million input T cells, roughly 0.5 million cDNA molecules were obtained, such that each molecule approximated one T cell. The same protocol used for the earlier healthy control dataset was applied to prepare and sequence the patient libraries. Within a given batch, samples were prepared together, multiplexed and sequenced on the same HiSeq lane. In the paper's pipeline: MIGEC handled the raw barcoded reads, throwing out single-read molecular identifier groups before consensus assembly and CDR3 extraction. VDJtools was used for post-analysis of the clonotype tables, with diversity normalized by down-sampling every dataset to the smallest sample size. Repertoire overlap clustering matched CDR3 amino acid but not nucleotide sequences to correct batch-related cross-sample contamination. Starting from the raw public reads, TCRdb applied fastp trimming at Q25, assembled clones with MiXCR and retained in-frame beta chains. When rows share a CDR3 protein, they turn into one entry using the most common DNA and genes. None of the V and J calls come from the authors' own analysis; TCRdb made them. Present in this sample are roughly 730,000 distinct CDR3 sequences, roughly 30% of which were seen just once. Together, the top ten hold about 0.5% of the sample.

The cysteine opens and the phenylalanine closes a CDR3 of 15 amino acids. Just CDR3 DNA is preserved here, 45 bases in frame from base 1. CDR1 SGHDN and CDR2 FVKESK were looked up in the germline V gene. This sequence originates from a girl between 5 and 17 years old with multiple sclerosis. What was sequenced was blood. In this chain, TRBV14 is recombined with TRBJ2-5; the D gene is not confidently resolved. The J call may be mistaken, given a closer DNA end match to TRBJ2-1. The sequenced DNA is TGTGCCAGCAGTCTAAACTTTCTGTACCAAGAGACCCAGTTCTTC. Its product reads: CASSLNFLYQETQFF.